Included here is one T cell receptor (beta chain) sequence, with context. Sequencing used immunoSEQ multiplex PCR; TCRdb keeps in-frame clones, though not all of them. The table shows 350,000 to 400,000 clones, with roughly 84% occurring only once. All enrollees were about 18 to 100 years old and from roughly 26 US areas. Participants reported their clinical history, and cohort assignment relied on those reports. This specimen comes from a study of blood T cell repertoires in COVID-19. The specimen was PBMCs or T cells enriched from blood (not recorded which). The clonotype originates from a woman in her 30s who had recovered from COVID-19.

CDR3 DNA sequence: TGTGCCAGCAGCTTAGTAGCGGGGACTAGCGCTGATACGCAGTATTTT. Residues: CASSLVAGTSADTQYF. This chain links TRBV7-2 with TRBJ2-3; 10 nucleotides agree with TRBD2. Germline V lookup: CDR1 SGHTA, CDR2 FQGNSA. The CDR3 runs 16 residues. The V and J ends lost 1 base and 6 bases, in that order; junction bases with no gene match: 7. The entire variable domain, with the rest obtained from reference TRBV7-2 and TRBJ2-3, is as follows: GAGVSQSPSNKVTEKGKDVELRCDPISGHTALYWYRQSLGQGLEFLIYFQGNSAPDKSGLPSDRFSAERTGGSVSTLTIQRTQQEDSAVYLCASSLVAGTSADTQYFGPGTRLTVL.